Sequencing of this TCR beta chain was carried out in a study of human T cells and chemical hapten exposure. Turning to the study itself: Subjects had 2% DPC placed on 2 cm by 2 cm of upper inner arm skin for sensitization.

This CDR3 contains 16 residues. Trimming removed 0 bases at V and 2 bases at J, with 12 bases between. The germline gives CDR1 SGHRS, CDR2 YFSETQ. TCRdb re-analysed the RACE reads in MiXCR, keeping a single row per CDR3 protein. The data show some 250,000 distinct CDR3 sequences, approximately 7.5% seen once. Study findings and constraints: Once DPC sensitization occurred, TCRs above 1 in 1000 frequency showed no change.

About this clonotype itself: The antigen is not known.

Indicated time point: pre-sensitization, week 0. Noted treatment: therapeutic diphenylcyclopropenone sensitization with weekly scalp DPC. Every patch test was put on after a blood sample was taken. The sequences come from whole blood, collected in connection with sensitization to the hapten diphenylcyclopropenone (DPC). This sequence joins TRBV5-1 and TRBJ1-5, with a weak D call TRBD1 (6 bases). The clonotype was recovered from a man between 18 and 35 years old with alopecia areata. Some clones in this sample may be carry-over from other donors' samples. The DNA for the CDR3 is TGCGCCAGCAGCTTGGTGCCAGGGGATGGCAATCAGCCCCAGCATTTT. Its protein is CASSLVPGDGNQPQHF.